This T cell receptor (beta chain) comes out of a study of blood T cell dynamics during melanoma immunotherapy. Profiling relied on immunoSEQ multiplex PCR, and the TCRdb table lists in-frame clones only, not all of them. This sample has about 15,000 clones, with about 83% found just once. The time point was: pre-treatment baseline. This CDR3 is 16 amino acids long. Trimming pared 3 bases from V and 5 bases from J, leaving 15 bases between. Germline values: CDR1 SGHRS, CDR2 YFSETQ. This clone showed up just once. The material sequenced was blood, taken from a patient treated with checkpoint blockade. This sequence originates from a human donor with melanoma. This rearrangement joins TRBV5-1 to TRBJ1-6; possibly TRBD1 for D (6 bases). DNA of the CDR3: TGCGCCAGCAGCTGGGGGGCAGAACTCCATAATTCACCCCTCCACTTT. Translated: CASSWGAELHNSPLHF.